One and the same sample provided the 3 T cell receptor beta chains below, sequenced in a study of T-cell memory formation after mild COVID-19. Via MiXCR, TCRdb re-called the 5' RACE reads, giving one row per CDR3 protein. The table lists around 250,000 distinct CDR3 sequences, 16% of them singletons. The sequencing sample was made of PBMCs or a T cell subset sorted from them (not recorded which). These receptors were obtained from a young man who had mild COVID-19 (a few samples of this study predate the infection). Cell type and time point are not known.

This clonotype has at least ten counts. J is TRBJ2-2 and V is TRBV5-1; D is undetermined. The germline V gene has CDR1 SGHRS and CDR2 YFSETQ. This CDR3 has 15 amino acids. Trimming stripped 2 bases from V and 4 bases from J, with 12 bases between. The CDR3 here is CASSLSGGGTGELFF. The DNA of the CDR3 is TGCGCCAGCAGCTTAAGTGGTGGCGGCACCGGGGAGCTGTTTTTT.

This clonotype was seen many times. The rearrangement uses TRBV5-6 and TRBJ2-1, with 11 bases aligning to TRBD2. CDR1 is SGHDT and CDR2 is YYEEEE in the germline V gene. There are 16 residues in the CDR3. J was trimmed by 5 bases and V by 4 bases; bases with no gene match: 8. The CDR3 sequence: CASSPLSGGANNEQFF. CDR3 nucleotides: TGTGCCAGCAGCCCACTTAGCGGGGGGGCTAACAATGAGCAGTTCTTC.

In its sample, this clonotype was seen a few times. The chain uses TRBV6-2 or TRBV6-3 and TRBJ2-7; TRBD2 matches at 9 bases. CDR1 and CDR2 (germline): MNHEY, SVGEGT. The trim removed 6 bases at V and 0 bases at J, leaving 6 bases unmatched. This CDR3 contains 15 residues. CDR3 sequence reads: CASRPLAGPSYEQYV. CDR3 DNA sequence: TGTGCCAGCAGACCACTAGCGGGTCCCTCCTACGAGCAGTACGTC.